The clone carrying this TCR beta chain came up many times. Its antigen remains unidentified. The diagnosis was founded upon clinical symptoms, serum thyroxine, TRAb, thyroid ultrasound and orbital computed tomography. The data were taken from a study of Graves' ophthalmopathy and Graves' hyperthyroidism. Study-wide results and caveats: Appearing in blood as well were most expanded thyroid clonotypes above 0.001 frequency.

Beta-chain TCR CDR3 regions were amplified from RNA transcripts. The library came from an HTBI-primed first-round RT-PCR and a second-round multiplex PCR. MiXCR, run by TCRdb on the multiplex PCR reads, gives a single entry per CDR3 protein. The sample consists of around 340,000 distinct CDR3 sequences, roughly 16% of them appearing once. Sequenced: peripheral blood. The sequence was obtained from an adult man with Graves' ophthalmopathy.

DNA of the CDR3: TGTGCCAGCAGCGATCGGACAGGGTGGGAGACCCAGTACTTC. It specifies CASSDRTGWETQYF. The rearrangement uses TRBV7-2 and TRBJ2-5; 8 bases are a match to TRBD1. J was trimmed by 5 bases and V by 5 bases; bases with no gene match: 7. Germline CDR1 and CDR2: SGHTA and FQGNSA. The CDR3 totals 14 residues.